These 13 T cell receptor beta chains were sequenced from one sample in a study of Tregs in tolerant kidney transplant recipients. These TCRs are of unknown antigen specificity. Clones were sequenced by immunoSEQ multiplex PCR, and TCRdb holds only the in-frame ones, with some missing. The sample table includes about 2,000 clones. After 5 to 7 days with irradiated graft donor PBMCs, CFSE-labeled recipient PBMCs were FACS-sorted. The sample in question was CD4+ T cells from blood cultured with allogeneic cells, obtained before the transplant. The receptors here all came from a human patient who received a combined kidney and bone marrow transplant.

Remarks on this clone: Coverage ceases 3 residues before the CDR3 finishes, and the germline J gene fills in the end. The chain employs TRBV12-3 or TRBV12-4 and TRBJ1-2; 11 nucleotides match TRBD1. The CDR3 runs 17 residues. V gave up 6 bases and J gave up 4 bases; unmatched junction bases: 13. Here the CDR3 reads CASRVPGQGGKGYGYTF. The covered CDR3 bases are TGTGCCAGCAGGGTACCGGGACAGGGGGGTAAGGGCTATGGC.

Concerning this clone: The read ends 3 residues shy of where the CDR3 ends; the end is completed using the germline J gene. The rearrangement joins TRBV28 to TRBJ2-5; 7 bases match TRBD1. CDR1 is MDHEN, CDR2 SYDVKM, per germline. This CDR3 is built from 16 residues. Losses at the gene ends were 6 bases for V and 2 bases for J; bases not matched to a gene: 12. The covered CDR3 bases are TGTGCCAGCAGCTACCCCCGGGCAGGGGGACAAGAGACC. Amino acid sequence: CASSYPRAGGQET. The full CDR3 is CASSYPRAGGQETQYF.

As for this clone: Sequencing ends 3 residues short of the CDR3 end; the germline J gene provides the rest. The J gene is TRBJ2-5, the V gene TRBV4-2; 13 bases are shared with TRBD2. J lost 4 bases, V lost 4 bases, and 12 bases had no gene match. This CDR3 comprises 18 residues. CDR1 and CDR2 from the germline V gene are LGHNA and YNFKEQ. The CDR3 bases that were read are TGTGCCAGCAGCCCGCTAGGGACTAGCGGGATAGGAGGAGAGACC. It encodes CASSPLGTSGIGGET. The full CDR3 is CASSPLGTSGIGGETQYF.

This CDR3 reads CASSDDGTGIHGYTF. The part of the CDR3 DNA that was read is TGTGCCAGCAGTGACGACGGGACAGGGATTCATGGC. The chain carries TRBV6-4 and TRBJ1-2; TRBD1 matches at 9 bases. The observed sequence ends 3 residues before the CDR3 terminus, with the missing tail filled in from the germline J gene. Germline lookup yields CDR1 MRHNA and CDR2 SNTAGT. The length of the CDR3 is 15 residues. V lost 2 bases to trimming and J lost 6 bases; unmatched junction nucleotides: 7.

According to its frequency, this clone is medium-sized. The DNA read from the CDR3 is TGCGCCAGCAGCTTGTATCCTAGCGACGTCACAGATACG. Residues: CASSLYPSDVTDT. The whole CDR3 is CASSLYPSDVTDTQYF. The chain uses TRBV5-1 and TRBJ2-3; D is possibly TRBD2 (6 bases). With the read ending 3 residues before the CDR3 end, the germline J gene is used to fill in that end. The CDR3 is 16 amino acids. Germline lookup yields CDR1 SGHRS and CDR2 YFSETQ. V lost 1 base to trimming and J lost 2 bases, with 14 bases between them. Variable domain in full (rest from reference TRBV5-1 and TRBJ2-3): KAGVTQTPRYLIKTRGQQVTLSCSPISGHRSVSWYQQTPGQGLQFLFEYFSETQRNKGNFPGRFSGRQFSNSRSEMNVSTLELGDSALYLCASSLYPSDVTDTQYFGPGTRLTVL.

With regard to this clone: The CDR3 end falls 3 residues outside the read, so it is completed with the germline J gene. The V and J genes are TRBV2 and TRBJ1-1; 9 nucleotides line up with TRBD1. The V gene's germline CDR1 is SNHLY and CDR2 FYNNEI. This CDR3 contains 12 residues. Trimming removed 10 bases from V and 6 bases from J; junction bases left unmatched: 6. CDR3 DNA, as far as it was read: TGTGCCACCCTCAACAGGGGGCCTGAA. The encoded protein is CATLNRGPE. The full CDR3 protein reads CATLNRGPEAFF.

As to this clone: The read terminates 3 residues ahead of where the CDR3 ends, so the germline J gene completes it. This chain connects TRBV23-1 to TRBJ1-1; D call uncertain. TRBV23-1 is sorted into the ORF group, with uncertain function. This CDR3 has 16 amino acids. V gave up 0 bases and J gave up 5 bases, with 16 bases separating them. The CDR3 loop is CASSQSTVRKKTEAFF. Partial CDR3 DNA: TGCGCCAGCAGTCAATCGACGGTCAGGAAGAAAACTGAA.

CDR3 DNA, as far as it was read: TGCAGTGCTAGAGTAGGACTAGGGATTAACAATGAG. The encoded protein is CSARVGLGINNE. The whole CDR3 region reads CSARVGLGINNEQFF. The chain is built from TRBV20-1 and TRBJ2-1, with TRBD2 identical over 7 bases. Coverage ceases 3 residues before the CDR3 finishes, and the germline J gene fills in the end. The junction had 8 bases not matched to a gene; V was cut back by 1 base and J by 5 bases. CDR3 size: 15 residues. CDR1 is DFQATT, CDR2 SNEGSKA, per germline (reference sequence).

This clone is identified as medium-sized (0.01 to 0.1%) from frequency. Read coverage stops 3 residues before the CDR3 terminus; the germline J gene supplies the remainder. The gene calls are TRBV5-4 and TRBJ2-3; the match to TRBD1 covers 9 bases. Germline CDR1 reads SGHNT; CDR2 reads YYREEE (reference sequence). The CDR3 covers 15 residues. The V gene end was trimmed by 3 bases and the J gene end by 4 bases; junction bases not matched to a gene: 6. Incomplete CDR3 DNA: TGTGCCAGCAGCTCCGTGACAGGGGGATCAGATACG. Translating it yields CASSSVTGGSDT. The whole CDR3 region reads CASSSVTGGSDTQYF.

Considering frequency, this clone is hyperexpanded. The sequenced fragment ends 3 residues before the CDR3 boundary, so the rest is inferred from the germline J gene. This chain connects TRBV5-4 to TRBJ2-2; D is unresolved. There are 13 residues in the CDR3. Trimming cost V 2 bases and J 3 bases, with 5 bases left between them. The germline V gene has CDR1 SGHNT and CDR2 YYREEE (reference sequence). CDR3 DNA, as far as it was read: TGTGCCAGCAGCTTTAGATACACCGGGGAG. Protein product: CASSFRYTGE. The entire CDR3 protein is CASSFRYTGELFF.

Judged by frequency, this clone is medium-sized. CDR3 DNA, as far as it was read: TGTGCCAGCAGCCCGACCACCCCGGCGGAGAAGTATCAGCCC. Its translation: CASSPTTPAEKYQP. The full CDR3 is CASSPTTPAEKYQPQHF. This sequence joins TRBV9 and TRBJ1-5; D is unclear. Coverage ceases 3 residues before the CDR3 finishes, and the germline J gene fills in the end. Trimming stripped 4 bases from V and 5 bases from J, with 22 bases between. The CDR3 is 17 amino acids. The germline CDR1 and CDR2 sequences are SGDLS and YYNGEE.

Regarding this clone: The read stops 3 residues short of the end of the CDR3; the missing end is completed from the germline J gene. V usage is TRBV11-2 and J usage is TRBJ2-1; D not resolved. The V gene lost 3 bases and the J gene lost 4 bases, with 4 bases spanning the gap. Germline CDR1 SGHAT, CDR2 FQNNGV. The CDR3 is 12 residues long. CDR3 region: CASSFSYNEQFF. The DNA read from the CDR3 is TGTGCCAGCAGCTTCTCTTACAATGAG.

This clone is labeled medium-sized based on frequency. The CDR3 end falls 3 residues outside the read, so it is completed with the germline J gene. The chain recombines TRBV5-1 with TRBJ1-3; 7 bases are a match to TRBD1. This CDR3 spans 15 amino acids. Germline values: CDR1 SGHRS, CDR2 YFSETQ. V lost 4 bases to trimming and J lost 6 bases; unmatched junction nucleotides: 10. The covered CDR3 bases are TGCGCCAGCAGCATTACGGGACAGTTGGAAAACACC. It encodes CASSITGQLENT. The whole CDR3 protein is CASSITGQLENTIYF.